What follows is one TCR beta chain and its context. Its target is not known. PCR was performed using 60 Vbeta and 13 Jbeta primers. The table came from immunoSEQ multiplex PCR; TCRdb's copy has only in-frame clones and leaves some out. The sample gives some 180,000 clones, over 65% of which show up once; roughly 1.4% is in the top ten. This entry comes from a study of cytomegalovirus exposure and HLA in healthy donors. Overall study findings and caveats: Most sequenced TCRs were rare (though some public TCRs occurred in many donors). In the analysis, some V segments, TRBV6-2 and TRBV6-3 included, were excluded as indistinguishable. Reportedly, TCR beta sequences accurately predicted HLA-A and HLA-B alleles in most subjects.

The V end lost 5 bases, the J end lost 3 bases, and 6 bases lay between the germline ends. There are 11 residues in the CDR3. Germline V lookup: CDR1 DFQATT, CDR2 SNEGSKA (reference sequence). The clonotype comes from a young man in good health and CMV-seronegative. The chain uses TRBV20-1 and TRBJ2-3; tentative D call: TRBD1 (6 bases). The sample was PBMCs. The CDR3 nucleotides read TGCAGTGCTGGGACAACAGATACGCAGTATTTT. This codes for CSAGTTDTQYF.